This T cell receptor (beta chain) was identified during a study of vaccination and CD4 T cells after COVID-19. Study summary: Overlapping spike peptides served as the stimulus for the cells. These peptides came from SARS-CoV-2 and from the common cold coronaviruses HCoV-NL63, HCoV-OC43 and HCoV-229E.

Sequenced with the Oncomine TCR Beta short-read assay was DNA taken from cultured CD4+ T cells. TCRdb reanalysed the PCR reads using MiXCR and keeps one entry per CDR3 protein. The sample has under 15,000 distinct CDR3 sequences, roughly 45% seen once; the top ten hold roughly 8.3%. As to this clonotype: What it binds is unknown.

Germline V gene data show CDR1 as SGHRS and CDR2 as YFSETQ. The junction had 13 bases not matched to a gene; V was cut back by 4 bases and J by 6 bases. The CDR3 is made up of 16 amino acids. Indicated treatment: roughly 10-day PBMC culture with coronavirus spike peptide pools or control peptides (ViraFEST assay). Specimen: CD4+ T cells from blood, cultured in vitro, collected after SARS-CoV-2 vaccination. The source is a human donor who had recovered from COVID-19. The chain recombines TRBV5-1 with TRBJ2-7; TRBD1 matches 10 bases. CDR3 bases: TGCGCCAGCAGCCAGACCCCGGGACAGGGGTTCTCCGAGCAGTACTTC. Encoded protein: CASSQTPGQGFSEQYF.